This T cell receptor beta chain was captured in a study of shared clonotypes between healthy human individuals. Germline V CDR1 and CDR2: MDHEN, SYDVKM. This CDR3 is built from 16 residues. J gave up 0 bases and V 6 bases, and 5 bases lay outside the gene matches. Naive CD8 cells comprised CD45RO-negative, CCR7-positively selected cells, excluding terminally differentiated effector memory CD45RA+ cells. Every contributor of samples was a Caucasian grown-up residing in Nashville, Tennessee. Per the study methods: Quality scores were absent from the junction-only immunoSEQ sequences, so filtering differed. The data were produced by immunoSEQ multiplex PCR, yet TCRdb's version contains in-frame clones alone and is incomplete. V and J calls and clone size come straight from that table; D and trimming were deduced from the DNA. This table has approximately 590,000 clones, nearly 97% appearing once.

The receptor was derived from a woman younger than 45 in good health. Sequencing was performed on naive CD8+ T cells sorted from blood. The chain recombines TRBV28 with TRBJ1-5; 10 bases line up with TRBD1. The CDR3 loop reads CASSKTGGSSNQPQHF. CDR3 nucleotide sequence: TGTGCCAGCAGCAAGACAGGGGGCAGTAGCAATCAGCCCCAGCATTTT.